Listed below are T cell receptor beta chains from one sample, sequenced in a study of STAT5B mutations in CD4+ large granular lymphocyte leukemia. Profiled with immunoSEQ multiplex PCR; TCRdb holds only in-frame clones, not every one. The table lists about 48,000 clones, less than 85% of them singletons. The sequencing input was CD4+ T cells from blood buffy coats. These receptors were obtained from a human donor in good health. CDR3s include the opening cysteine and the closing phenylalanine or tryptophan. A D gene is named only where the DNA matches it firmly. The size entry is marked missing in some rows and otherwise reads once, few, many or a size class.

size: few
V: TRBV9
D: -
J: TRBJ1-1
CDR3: CASSVGYVNTEAFF
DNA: TGTGCCAGCAGCGTAGGGTATGTGAACACTGAAGCTTTCTTT

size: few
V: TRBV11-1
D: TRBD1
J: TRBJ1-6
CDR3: CASSPRTGGGSPLHF
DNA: TGTGCCAGCAGCCCACGGACAGGGGGCGGTTCACCCCTCCACTTT

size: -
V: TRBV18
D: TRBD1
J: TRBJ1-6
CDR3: CASSRDSQNNSPLHF
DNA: TGTGCCAGCTCACGGGACAGCCAAAATAATTCACCCCTCCACTTT

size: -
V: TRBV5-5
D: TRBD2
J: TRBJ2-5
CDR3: CASSLLAGLQETQYF
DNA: TGTGCCAGCAGCCTACTAGCGGGCCTGCAAGAGACCCAGTACTTC

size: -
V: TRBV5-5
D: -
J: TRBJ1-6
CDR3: CASSLGGSYNSPLHF
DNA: TGTGCCAGCAGCTTAGGCGGCTCCTATAATTCACCCCTCCACTTT

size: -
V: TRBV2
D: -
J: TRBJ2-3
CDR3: CASSDPRLNTQYF
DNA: TGTGCCAGCAGTGACCCGCGGTTGAATACGCAGTATTTT

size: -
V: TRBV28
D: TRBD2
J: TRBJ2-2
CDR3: CASSLGLAGVTGELFF
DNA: TGTGCCAGCAGTCTGGGACTAGCGGGGGTTACCGGGGAGCTGTTTTTT

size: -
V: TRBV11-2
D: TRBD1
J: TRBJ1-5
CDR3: CASSRTGAQPQHF
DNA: TGTGCCAGCAGCCGGACAGGAGCCCAGCCCCAGCATTTT

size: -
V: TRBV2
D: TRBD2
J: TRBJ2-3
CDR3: CASSTRTSGGPDTQYF
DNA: TGTGCCAGCAGTACGAGGACTAGCGGGGGACCAGATACGCAGTATTTT

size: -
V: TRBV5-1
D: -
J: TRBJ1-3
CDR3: CASNAGSGNTIYF
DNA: TGCGCCAGCAACGCAGGGTCTGGAAACACCATATATTTT

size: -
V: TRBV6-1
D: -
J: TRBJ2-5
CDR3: CASSDPTGIVGQETQYF
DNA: TGTGCCAGCAGTGATCCTACAGGGATTGTGGGGCAAGAGACCCAGTACTTC

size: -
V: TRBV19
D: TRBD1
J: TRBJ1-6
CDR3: CASSIAPGTGGISPLHF
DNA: TGTGCCAGTAGTATAGCCCCCGGGACAGGGGGTATTTCACCCCTCCACTTT

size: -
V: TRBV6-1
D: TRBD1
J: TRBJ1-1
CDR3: CASSRTGYPEAFF
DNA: TGTGCCAGCAGTAGGACAGGGTATCCTGAAGCTTTCTTT

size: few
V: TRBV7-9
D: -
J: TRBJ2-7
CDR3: CASSKGPSLSYEQYF
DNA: TGTGCCAGCAGCAAGGGGCCGAGTCTCTCCTACGAGCAGTACTTC

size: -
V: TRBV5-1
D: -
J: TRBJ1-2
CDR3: CASSLVGQNYGYTF
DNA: TGCGCCAGCAGCTTGGTCGGACAGAACTATGGCTACACCTTC

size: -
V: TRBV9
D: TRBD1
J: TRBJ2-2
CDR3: CASSVDRGEAGELFF
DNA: TGTGCCAGCAGCGTAGACAGGGGAGAAGCCGGGGAGCTGTTTTTT

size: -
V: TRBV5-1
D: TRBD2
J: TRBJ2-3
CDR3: CASSLIPPTGGQGTDTQYF
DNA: TGCGCCAGCAGCTTGATCCCTCCAACGGGGGGGCAAGGCACAGATACGCAGTATTTT

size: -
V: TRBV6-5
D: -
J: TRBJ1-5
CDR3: CASSYSEGGQPQHF
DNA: TGTGCCAGCAGTTATAGTGAGGGAGGGCAGCCCCAGCATTTT

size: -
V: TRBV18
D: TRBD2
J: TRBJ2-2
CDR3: CASSRGLAGSNTGELFF
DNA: TGTGCCAGCTCACGGGGACTAGCGGGGTCGAACACCGGGGAGCTGTTTTTT

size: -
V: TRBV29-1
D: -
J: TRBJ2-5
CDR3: CSVVSGTSVETQYF
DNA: TGCAGCGTTGTTTCCGGGACCTCGGTGGAGACCCAGTACTTC

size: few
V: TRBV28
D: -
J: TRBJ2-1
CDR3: CASSLTGHSYNEQFF
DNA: TGTGCCAGCAGTCTGACAGGACATTCCTACAATGAGCAGTTCTTC

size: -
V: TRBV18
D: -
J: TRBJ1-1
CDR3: CASSPRQVNTEAFF
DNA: TGTGCCAGCTCACCAAGACAGGTGAACACTGAAGCTTTCTTT

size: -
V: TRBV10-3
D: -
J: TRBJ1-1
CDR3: CAISGQEGILGTEAFF
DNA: TGTGCCATCAGTGGTCAGGAGGGGATATTGGGCACTGAAGCTTTCTTT

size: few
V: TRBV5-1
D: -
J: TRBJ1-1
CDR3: CASSSNLNTEAFF
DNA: TGCGCCAGCAGCTCGAACTTGAACACTGAAGCTTTCTTT

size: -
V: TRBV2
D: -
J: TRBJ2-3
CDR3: CASTAGSDTQYF
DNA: TGTGCCAGCACTGCTGGGTCAGATACGCAGTATTTT

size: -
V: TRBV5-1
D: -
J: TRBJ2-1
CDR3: CASSSDSTRGDEQFF
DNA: TGCGCCAGCAGTTCGGATTCGACGAGGGGGGATGAGCAGTTCTTC

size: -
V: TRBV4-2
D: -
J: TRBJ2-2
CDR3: CASSQGWGTGELFF
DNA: TGTGCCAGCAGCCAAGGGTGGGGGACCGGGGAGCTGTTTTTT